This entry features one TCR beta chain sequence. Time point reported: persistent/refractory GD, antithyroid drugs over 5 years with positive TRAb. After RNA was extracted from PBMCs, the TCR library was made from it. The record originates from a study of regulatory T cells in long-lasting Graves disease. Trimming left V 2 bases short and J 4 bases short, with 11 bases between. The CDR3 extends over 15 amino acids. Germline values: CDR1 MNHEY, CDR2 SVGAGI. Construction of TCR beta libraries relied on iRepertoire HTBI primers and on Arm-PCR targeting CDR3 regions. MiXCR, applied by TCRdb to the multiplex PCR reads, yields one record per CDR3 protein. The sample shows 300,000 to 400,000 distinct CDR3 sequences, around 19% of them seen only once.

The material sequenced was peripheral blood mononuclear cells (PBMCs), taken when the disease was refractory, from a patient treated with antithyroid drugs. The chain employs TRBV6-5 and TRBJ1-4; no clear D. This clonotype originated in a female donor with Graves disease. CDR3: CASSYGGRYNEKLFF. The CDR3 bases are TGTGCCAGCAGTTACGGCGGCAGATATAATGAAAAACTGTTTTTT.